These 26 T cell receptor beta chains were all obtained from the same sample, sequenced in a study of technical replicates of blood from a few donors. Libraries were prepared by immunoSEQ multiplex PCR; TCRdb keeps only in-frame clonotypes and omits some of them. The sample carries some 94,000 clones, almost 97% recorded once. Sequenced: T cells isolated from PBMCs. These receptor sequences come from a human donor in good health.

The chain couples TRBV27 to TRBJ2-5, with D tentatively TRBD1 (6 bases). The CDR3 has 13 amino acids. From germline, CDR1 is MNHEY and CDR2 SMNVEV (reference sequence). With 2 bases removed from V and 5 bases from J, the gap between germline ends came to 9 bases. CDR3 sequence (DNA): TGTGCCAGCAGTTTACGTACAGGGGAGACCCAGTACTTC. As protein: CASSLRTGETQYF.

The chain is built from TRBV6-1 and TRBJ2-3; the match to TRBD2 covers 7 bases. The CDR3 consists of 16 residues. Germline CDR1 MNHNS, CDR2 SASEGT. Unmatched junction bases numbered 11, after V lost 2 bases and J lost 6 bases. CDR3 bases: TGTGCCAGCAGTGAATTGGTAATAGCGGGCGTGGATACGCAGTATTTT. Protein: CASSELVIAGVDTQYF.

V is TRBV7-2 and J is TRBJ2-7; TRBD2 aligns across 11 bases. With 3 bases clipped from V and 1 base from J, the junction kept 2 bases outside the gene matches. The germline V gene encodes CDR1 SGHTA and CDR2 FQGNSA. This CDR3 is 15 amino acids long. This CDR3 reads CASSFGLAGSYEQYF. The CDR3 DNA reads TGTGCCAGCAGCTTCGGACTAGCGGGTTCCTACGAGCAGTACTTC.

J is TRBJ2-7 and V is TRBV2, with 7 bases identical to TRBD1. The germline gives CDR1 SNHLY, CDR2 FYNNEI. V shed 8 bases and J 4 bases; nucleotides not matched to a gene: 5. CDR3 size: 12 residues. The CDR3 nucleotides read TGTGCCAGCCTTGAGGGGGCGTACGAGCAGTACTTC. Amino acid sequence: CASLEGAYEQYF.

J is TRBJ2-5 and V is TRBV28; 8 bases map to TRBD1. CDR3 length: 14 residues. Germline CDR1 MDHEN, CDR2 SYDVKM. Trimming at V came to 6 bases and at J to 1 base, leaving 4 bases not matched to a gene. CDR3 DNA: TGTGCCAGCAGATTTGACAGGGGCCAAGAGACCCAGTACTTC. It encodes CASRFDRGQETQYF.

The chain uses TRBV7-3 and TRBJ2-7; D gene unclear. The germline CDR1 and CDR2 sequences are SGHTA and FQGTGA. The CDR3 runs 16 residues. V was pared by 4 bases and J by 4 bases, with 20 bases between. The chain's CDR3 is CASSSPGPPDSYEQYF. For the CDR3, the DNA is TGTGCCAGCAGCTCGCCGGGTCCCCCTGATTCTTACGAGCAGTACTTC.

CDR3 sequence: CASSLGQGPPYEQYF. The CDR3 bases are TGCGCCAGCAGCCTAGGACAGGGTCCCCCCTACGAGCAGTACTTC. This chain links TRBV5-1 with TRBJ2-7, with 8 positions matching TRBD1. The germline V gene has CDR1 SGHRS and CDR2 YFSETQ. The CDR3 consists of 15 residues. V shed 4 bases and J 2 bases; nucleotides not matched to a gene: 8.

This clone is a singleton in its sample. This chain uses TRBV27 with TRBJ1-1; D call uncertain. The CDR3 length is 14 residues. With 5 bases removed from V and 1 base from J, the gap between germline ends came to 11 bases. The germline V gene encodes CDR1 MNHEY and CDR2 SMNVEV (reference sequence). This CDR3 is CASSRRETNTEAFF. CDR3 nucleotide sequence: TGTGCCAGCAGTAGGAGGGAAACGAACACTGAAGCTTTCTTT.

The chain recombines TRBV2 with TRBJ2-7, with TRBD2 matching over 10 bases. The V and J ends lost 9 bases and 5 bases, in that order; junction bases with no gene match: 10. CDR1 and CDR2 (germline): SNHLY, FYNNEI. This CDR3 has 14 residues. The CDR3 DNA follows: TGTGCCAGGTCCATTCTAGCGGGAGTTCACGAGCAGTACTTC. As protein: CARSILAGVHEQYF.

CDR3 region: CASSLEKTGLGGYTF. CDR3 bases: TGTGCCAGCAGCCTAGAGAAGACAGGGTTAGGGGGCTACACCTTC. The J gene is TRBJ1-2, the V gene TRBV4-2; 7 positions agree with TRBD1. J lost 8 bases, V lost 4 bases, and 13 bases had no gene match. Germline V CDR1 and CDR2: LGHNA, YNFKEQ. This CDR3 is 15 amino acids long.

The chain carries TRBV6-5 and TRBJ2-7; 9 bases map to TRBD2. This CDR3 comprises 13 residues. The J segment lost 3 bases and the V segment lost 7 bases, leaving 4 bases of the junction unmatched. Per germline, CDR1 MNHEY and CDR2 SVGAGI. CDR3 coding DNA: TGTGCCAGCACGCCTAGCGGGGACTACGAGCAGTACTTC. Translation gives CASTPSGDYEQYF.

The V and J genes are TRBV11-3 and TRBJ1-1, with D maybe TRBD1 (5 bases). V was shortened by 1 base and J by 1 base, with 7 bases between the two germline ends. Germline V lookup: CDR1 SGHNT, CDR2 YENEEA. The length of the CDR3 is 14 residues. The CDR3 coding sequence is TGTGCCAGCAGCTTAGGTAGGGGGAACACTGAAGCTTTCTTT. This gives the protein CASSLGRGNTEAFF.

The gene calls are TRBV15 and TRBJ2-1; 10 bases fit TRBD1. The V segment lost 3 bases and the J segment 8 bases; nucleotides outside the gene matches: 7. From germline, CDR1 is LNHNV and CDR2 YYDKDF (reference sequence). This CDR3 region has 15 residues. CDR3 amino acids: CATSSRDRGNHEQFF. In nucleotides, the CDR3 is TGTGCCACCAGCAGCCGGGACAGGGGCAATCATGAGCAGTTCTTC. Full variable domain (missing parts from reference TRBV15 and TRBJ2-1): DAMVIQNPRYQVTQFGKPVTLSCSQTLNHNVMYWYQQKSSQAPKLLFHYYDKDFNNEADTPDNFQSRRPNTSFCFLDIRSPGLGDTAMYLCATSSRDRGNHEQFFGPGTRLTVL.

The chain employs TRBV19 and TRBJ1-1; D perhaps matches TRBD1 (5 bases). The CDR3 sequence is 12 residues long. Germline V gene data show CDR1 as LNHDA and CDR2 as SQIVND (reference sequence). Trimming took off 6 bases at V and 4 bases at J, with 9 bases between the two ends. The DNA of the CDR3 is TGTGCCAGTAGATCAGGGTCCACTGAAGCTTTCTTT. Its protein is CASRSGSTEAFF.

The V and J genes are TRBV30 and TRBJ1-5; 7 bases match TRBD1. From germline, CDR1 is GTSNPN and CDR2 SVGIG (reference sequence). The CDR3 loop spans 13 amino acids. V lost 5 bases, J lost 4 bases, and 5 bases stayed unmatched. CDR3 sequence (DNA): TGTGCCTGGGCCCGACAGGGTAATCAGCCCCAGCATTTT. Translating gives CAWARQGNQPQHF.

The CDR3 sequence: CASSRGGLSSYNEQFF. CDR3 in DNA: TGTGCCAGCAGTCGAGGGGGCCTAAGCTCCTACAATGAGCAGTTCTTC. This chain connects TRBV28 to TRBJ2-1; 7 bases agree with TRBD1. CDR1 is MDHEN, CDR2 SYDVKM, per germline. V trimming: 5 bases; J trimming: 0 bases; junction bases outside the gene matches: 7. The CDR3 runs to 16 residues. Using reference TRBV28 and TRBJ2-1 for the parts outside the CDR3, the full variable domain is DVKVTQSSRYLVKRTGEKVFLECVQDMDHENMFWYRQDPGLGLRLIYFSYDVKMKEKGDIPEGYSVSREKKERFSLILESASTNQTSMYLCASSRGGLSSYNEQFFGPGTRLTVL.

The chain uses TRBV27 and TRBJ2-2; D is possibly TRBD2 (5 bases). CDR1 is MNHEY and CDR2 is SMNVEV in the germline V gene (reference sequence). V was shortened by 0 bases and J by 6 bases, with 5 bases between the two germline ends. The CDR3 runs 13 residues. The CDR3 region has the DNA TGTGCCAGCAGTTTATCCGGGGCCGGGGAGCTGTTTTTT. Protein: CASSLSGAGELFF.

The V and J genes are TRBV5-4 and TRBJ2-3; 10 bases match TRBD1. CDR1 is SGHNT and CDR2 is YYREEE in the germline V gene (reference sequence). V lost 0 bases, J lost 3 bases, and 10 bases stayed unmatched. This CDR3 has 18 residues. The CDR3 DNA reads as TGTGCCAGCAGCTTGGAGCCGCTTGGGGACAGGGGAACAGATACGCAGTATTTT. It translates to CASSLEPLGDRGTDTQYF.

The genes are TRBV6-1 and TRBJ2-2; no firm D call. The CDR3 has 11 residues. Trimming took off 6 bases at V and 4 bases at J, with 3 bases between the two ends. The germline V gene has CDR1 MNHNS and CDR2 SASEGT. CDR3 in amino acids: CASSVTGELFF. The CDR3 DNA is TGTGCCAGCAGCGTCACCGGGGAGCTGTTTTTT.

This rearrangement joins TRBV6-6 to TRBJ1-2; 8 bases are a match to TRBD1. With V trimmed by 2 bases and J by 8 bases, 4 bases remained unmatched. From germline, CDR1 is MNHNY and CDR2 SVGAGI (reference sequence). The length of the CDR3 is 13 residues. The DNA for the CDR3 is TGTGCCAGCAGTTACGGGGGGACAGGAGGCTACACCTTC. This gives the protein CASSYGGTGGYTF.

The CDR3 DNA is TGCGCCAGCAGTCAGCACAGGGGGCGGGTTGCTGAAGCTTTCTTT. The encoded protein is CASSQHRGRVAEAFF. The rearrangement uses TRBV23-1 and TRBJ1-1; 9 bases line up with TRBD1. TRBV23-1 is marked as an open reading frame, function uncertain. This CDR3 comprises 15 residues. Germline trimming cut 3 bases from V and 6 bases from J; bases unmatched to any gene: 8.

The genes are TRBV10-1 and TRBJ2-5; D is undetermined. V was shortened by 7 bases and J by 5 bases, with 8 bases between the two germline ends. The CDR3 has 11 amino acids. Per the germline V gene, CDR1 is WNHNN and CDR2 is SYGVQD (reference sequence). CDR3 amino acids: CASTPLETQYF. The DNA for the CDR3 is TGCGCCAGCACCCCCCTGGAGACCCAGTACTTC.

CDR3 sequence: CASSLDNRGAYEQYF. CDR3 bases: TGCGCCAGCAGCTTGGATAACAGGGGGGCCTACGAGCAGTACTTC. The J gene is TRBJ2-7, the V gene TRBV5-1, with 8 positions matching TRBD1. V shed 0 bases, J shed 2 bases, and the junction held 4 bases outside the gene matches. This CDR3 region has 15 residues. In germline, CDR1 is SGHRS, CDR2 YFSETQ.

This clone is a singleton in its sample. CDR3 sequence reads: CAWTDDEDEKLFF. CDR3 nucleotide sequence: TGTGCCTGGACAGATGATGAGGATGAAAAACTGTTTTTT. The chain employs TRBV30 and TRBJ1-4, with D hard to call. Germline CDR1 reads GTSNPN; CDR2 reads SVGIG (reference sequence). The CDR3 contains 13 residues. Trimming took 4 bases from V and 6 from J, leaving 12 bases between them.

The chain couples TRBV19 to TRBJ2-1; the D gene is possibly TRBD2 (5 bases). Germline V gives CDR1 LNHDA, CDR2 SQIVND (reference sequence). Between the trimmed V and J ends, which lost 3 bases and 7 bases, there was a span of 16 bases. The CDR3 contains 15 residues. The CDR3 spells CASSMDREVRNEQFF. The DNA of the CDR3 is TGTGCCAGTAGTATGGATCGGGAAGTTAGAAATGAGCAGTTCTTC.

This chain connects TRBV27 to TRBJ1-2; tentatively, D is TRBD1 (6 bases). V lost 7 bases, J lost 2 bases, and 11 bases lay in between. Germline V gives CDR1 MNHEY, CDR2 SMNVEV (reference sequence). The CDR3 is made up of 13 amino acids. The DNA of the CDR3 is TGTGCCAGCACTACAGGGAAGAACTATGGCTACACCTTC. Encoded protein: CASTTGKNYGYTF.